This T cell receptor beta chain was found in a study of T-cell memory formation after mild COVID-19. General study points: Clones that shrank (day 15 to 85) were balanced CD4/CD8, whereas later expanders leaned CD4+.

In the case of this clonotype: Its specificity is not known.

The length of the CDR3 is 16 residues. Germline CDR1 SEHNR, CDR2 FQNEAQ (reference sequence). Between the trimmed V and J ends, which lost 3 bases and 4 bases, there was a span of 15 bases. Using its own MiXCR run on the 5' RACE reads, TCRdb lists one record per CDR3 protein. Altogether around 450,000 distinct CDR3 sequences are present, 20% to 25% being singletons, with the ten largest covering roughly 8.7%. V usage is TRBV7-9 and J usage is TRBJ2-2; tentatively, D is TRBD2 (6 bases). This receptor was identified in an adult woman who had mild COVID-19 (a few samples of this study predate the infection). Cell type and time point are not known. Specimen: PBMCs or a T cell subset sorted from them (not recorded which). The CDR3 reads CASSFFRARGTGELFF. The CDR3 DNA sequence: TGTGCCAGCAGCTTTTTTAGGGCGCGGGGCACCGGGGAGCTGTTTTTT.